This entry lists 12 T cell receptor beta chains sequenced from one sample in a study of T cells after posttransplantation cyclophosphamide. Treatment was busulfan-fludarabine conditioning, a marrow graft, and cyclophosphamide on days +3 and +4. Repertoires were generated with immunoSEQ multiplex PCR, while TCRdb's copy carries only in-frame clones and drops some. The record shows roughly 8,000 clones for this sample, with no singletons present. Sequences were derived from PBMCs, sampled after an allogeneic stem cell transplant with post-transplant cyclophosphamide. These receptors all come from a male patient aged 30 to 39 who received an allogeneic stem cell transplant from an unrelated donor, was CMV-positive, and had acute and chronic GVHD. Part of the T cell pool may stem from the graft donor.

This clone was counted at least ten times. The chain employs TRBV19 and TRBJ2-5; no clear D gene. With 2 bases removed from V and 2 bases from J, the gap between germline ends came to 6 bases. CDR1 and CDR2 (germline): LNHDA, SQIVND (reference sequence). CDR3 size: 13 residues. The CDR3 loop is CASSINIQETQYF. In DNA, the CDR3 is TGTGCCAGTAGTATAAATATACAAGAGACCCAGTACTTC. Using reference TRBV19 and TRBJ2-5 for the parts outside the CDR3, the full variable domain is DGGITQSPKYLFRKEGQNVTLSCEQNLNHDAMYWYRQDPGQGLRLIYYSQIVNDFQKGDIAEGYSVSREKKESFPLTVTSAQKNPTAFYLCASSINIQETQYFGPGTRLLVL.

This clone occurred many times. The rearrangement joins TRBV5-5 to TRBJ1-2; tentatively, D is TRBD1 (6 bases). The germline V gene encodes CDR1 SGHKS and CDR2 YYEKEE (reference sequence). The length of the CDR3 is 18 residues. V was pared by 0 bases and J by 0 bases, with 18 bases between. The CDR3 bases are TGTGCCAGCAGCTTGGCTGTAGGGACACCAGTCTCTAACTATGGCTACACCTTC. Translated: CASSLAVGTPVSNYGYTF.

By share, this clone ranks as medium-sized (0.01 to 0.1%). This chain connects TRBV19 to TRBJ2-4, with D maybe TRBD2 (5 bases). Germline CDR1 and CDR2: LNHDA and SQIVND (reference sequence). Trimming pared 0 bases from V and 0 bases from J, leaving 18 bases between. The CDR3 extends over 19 amino acids. The CDR3 is CASSIDPPAATLAKNIQYF. In DNA form, the CDR3 reads TGTGCCAGTAGTATAGATCCCCCAGCGGCCACCTTAGCCAAAAACATTCAGTACTTC.

Ten or more counts support this clone. The V call is TRBV7-2, the J call TRBJ2-1; 9 bases are shared with TRBD2. This CDR3 contains 13 residues. CDR1 and CDR2 (germline): SGHTA, FQGNSA. The trim removed 4 bases at V and 7 bases at J, leaving 2 bases unmatched. CDR3 in DNA: TGTGCCAGCAGCTCGGGACTAGCAAATGAGCAGTTCTTC. It is translated as CASSSGLANEQFF.

This clone was seen at least ten times. This chain connects TRBV19 to TRBJ1-1; 7 bases line up with TRBD1. Germline assignment: CDR1 LNHDA and CDR2 SQIVND (reference sequence). The J segment lost 3 bases and the V segment lost 5 bases, leaving 18 bases of the junction unmatched. The CDR3 totals 18 residues. DNA for the CDR3: TGTGCCAGTAGTGGAGCCGGGCAGGGGGTAGGGAGGCACACTGAAGCTTTCTTT. Translating gives CASSGAGQGVGRHTEAFF.

There are many counts of this clone. The chain links TRBV9 to TRBJ2-2, with D tentatively TRBD1 (6 bases). CDR1 SGDLS and CDR2 YYNGEE come from the germline V gene. Trimming cost V 3 bases and J 0 bases, with 9 bases left between them. The CDR3 has 15 amino acids. The CDR3 DNA reads as TGTGCCAGCAGCGGAGGACAGACGAACACCGGGGAGCTGTTTTTT. It encodes CASSGGQTNTGELFF.

This clone appeared many times. The chain links TRBV12-3 or TRBV12-4 to TRBJ1-2; D is perhaps TRBD1 (5 bases). V was cut by 2 bases and J by 6 bases, with 10 bases left in between. The CDR3 sequence is 13 residues long. The CDR3 DNA reads as TGTGCCAGCAGTTTAAACAGGAACCATGGCTACACCTTC. It yields the protein CASSLNRNHGYTF.

This clone was seen ten or more times. The chain has TRBV29-1 and TRBJ2-7; D possibly corresponds to TRBD1 (6 bases). Looked up from germline, CDR1 is SQVTM and CDR2 is ANQGSEA. Trimming stripped 4 bases from V and 5 bases from J, with 18 bases between. The CDR3 contains 14 residues. The CDR3: CSVGGVTGSDEQYF. CDR3 nucleotides: TGCAGCGTTGGAGGGGTTACAGGGTCCGACGAGCAGTACTTC.

The sample holds many counts of this clone. The chain joins TRBV10-3 to TRBJ1-2, with D possibly matching TRBD1 (5 bases). Deletions cut 7 bases from V and 4 bases from J, with 7 bases between. Per the germline V gene, CDR1 is ENHRY and CDR2 is SYGVKD. This CDR3 contains 11 residues. The CDR3 sequence is CAINQGYGYTF. In DNA form, the CDR3 reads TGTGCCATCAATCAGGGCTATGGCTACACCTTC.

The chain couples TRBV6-2 or TRBV6-3 to TRBJ2-7; perhaps TRBD1 as D (6 bases). Trimming pared 2 bases from V and 4 bases from J, leaving 18 bases between. CDR3 length: 16 amino acids. The germline gives CDR1 MNHEY, CDR2 SVGEGT. The CDR3 loop reads CASSYEPPQGEYEQYF. For the CDR3, the DNA is TGTGCCAGCAGTTACGAGCCACCACAGGGCGAGTACGAGCAGTACTTC.

This clone showed up many times. This chain links TRBV25-1 with TRBJ1-1; tentatively, D is TRBD1 (6 bases). This CDR3 region has 13 residues. V gave up 6 bases and J gave up 3 bases, with 11 bases separating them. Germline CDR1 MGHDK, CDR2 SYGVNS. For the CDR3, the DNA is TGTGCCAGCAGGGGTTACAGGGACACTGAAGCTTTCTTT. It yields the protein CASRGYRDTEAFF.

This clone was observed many times. J is TRBJ1-1 and V is TRBV15; no firm D call. The CDR3 totals 13 residues. Germline CDR1 is LNHNV and CDR2 is YYDKDF (reference sequence). V lost 1 base, J lost 6 bases, and 9 bases lay in between. CDR3 amino acids: CATSRGVAAEAFF. The CDR3 nucleotides are TGTGCCACCAGCAGAGGGGTAGCCGCTGAAGCTTTCTTT.